This T cell receptor beta chain was observed in a study of Graves' ophthalmopathy and Graves' hyperthyroidism. The study, taken as a whole, reports: Predictions made by the model for ophthalmopathy progression reached 55% to 71% sensitivity and approximately 78% specificity.

The CDR3 is 15 amino acids. CDR1 is SNHLY, CDR2 FYNNEI, per germline. Remarks on this clonotype: Its antigen is currently unknown. One base away lies a much larger clone, so this may be a sequencing read error.

The authors amplified TCR beta CDR3 regions, and they did so from RNA transcripts for repertoire sequencing. The first round was an RT-PCR with HTBI primers, and the second round was a multiplex PCR. One entry per CDR3 protein results from TCRdb running MiXCR on the multiplex PCR reads. The sample yields 580,000 or so distinct CDR3 sequences, roughly 40% seen once. This clonotype originated in an adult man with Graves' hyperthyroidism. V usage is TRBV2 and J usage is TRBJ1-5, with a tentative D call TRBD1 (5 bases). Sequenced sample: peripheral blood or thyroid tissue (not recorded which). As DNA, the CDR3 is TGTGTCAGCAGTCGGGGACTGTATAGCAATCAGCCCCAGCATTTT. It yields the protein CVSSRGLYSNQPQHF.